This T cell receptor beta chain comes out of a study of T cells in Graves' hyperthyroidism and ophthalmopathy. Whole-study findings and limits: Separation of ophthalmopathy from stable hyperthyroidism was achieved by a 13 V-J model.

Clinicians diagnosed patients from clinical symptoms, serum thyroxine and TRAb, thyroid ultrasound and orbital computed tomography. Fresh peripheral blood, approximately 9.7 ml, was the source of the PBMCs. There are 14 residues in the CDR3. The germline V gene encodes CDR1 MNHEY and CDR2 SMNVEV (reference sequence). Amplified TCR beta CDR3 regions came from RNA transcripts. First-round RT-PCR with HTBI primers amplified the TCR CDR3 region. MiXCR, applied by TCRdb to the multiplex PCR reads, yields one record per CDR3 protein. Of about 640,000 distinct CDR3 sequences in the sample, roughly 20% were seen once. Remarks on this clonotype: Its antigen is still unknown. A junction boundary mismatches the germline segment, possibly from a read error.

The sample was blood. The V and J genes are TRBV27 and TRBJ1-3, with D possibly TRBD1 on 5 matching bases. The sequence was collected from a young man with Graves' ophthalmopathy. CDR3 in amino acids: CASSRQGSGNTMYF. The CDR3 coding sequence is TGTGCCAGCAGTCGCCAGGGTTCTGGAAACACCATGTATTTT.